Shown below are 30 T cell receptor beta chains from a single sample sequenced in a study of CD8+ T cells in alopecia areata. The treatment is: oral pan-JAK inhibitor, 5-10 mg twice daily. The authors extracted RNA and reverse transcribed it into cDNA as the sequencing template. Measured with immunoSEQ multiplex PCR; TCRdb has only the in-frame clones, and not every one. Of about 210,000 clones in the sample, approximately 72% were seen once. Sequenced here: CD4+ T cells sorted from blood, sampled at approximately week 42, from a patient treated with tofacitinib. The receptors derive from a human donor with alopecia areata.

This clone occurred a few times. The chain links TRBV30 to TRBJ2-6; D is unresolved. The V gene lost 1 base and the J gene lost 1 base, with 8 bases spanning the gap. CDR3 length: 15 amino acids. Germline values: CDR1 GTSNPN, CDR2 SVGIG (reference sequence). The CDR3 spells CAWSGGLSGANVLTF. CDR3 DNA sequence: TGTGCCTGGAGTGGGGGTTTATCTGGGGCCAACGTCCTGACTTTC.

The chain has TRBV28 and TRBJ1-1; D not resolved. V dropped 2 bases and J dropped 11 bases, with 18 bases sitting between them. The CDR3 consists of 14 residues. The germline gives CDR1 MDHEN, CDR2 SYDVKM. CDR3 region: CASSLQEAPSSAFF. The CDR3 DNA reads TGTGCCAGCAGTTTACAGGAGGCACCGTCGTCGGCTTTCTTT.

The rearrangement joins TRBV7-6 to TRBJ2-5; 11 bases are a match to TRBD2. In germline, CDR1 is SGHVS, CDR2 FNYEAQ. The CDR3 spans 16 residues. V lost 7 bases to trimming and J lost 5 bases; unmatched junction nucleotides: 12. The CDR3 is CASTTGGLAGGETQYF. In DNA form, the CDR3 reads TGTGCCAGCACCACCGGAGGACTAGCGGGCGGGGAGACCCAGTACTTC.

This clone was observed a few times. The rearrangement joins TRBV10-2 to TRBJ1-2; 7 nucleotides match TRBD1. This CDR3 is 16 amino acids long. Trimming removed 0 bases from V and 0 bases from J; junction bases left unmatched: 4. Looked up from germline, CDR1 is WSHSY and CDR2 is SAAADI. The CDR3 loop is CASSESRDRPNYGYTF. CDR3 coding DNA: TGCGCCAGCAGTGAGTCCCGGGACAGACCTAACTATGGCTACACCTTC.

V gene TRBV9 combines with J gene TRBJ2-3, with TRBD2 matching over 12 bases. Germline CDR1 and CDR2: SGDLS and YYNGEE. The CDR3 is 15 residues long. The trim removed 4 bases at V and 6 bases at J, leaving 6 bases unmatched. CDR3 region: CASSPRTSGADTQYF. The CDR3 bases are TGTGCCAGCAGCCCAAGGACTAGCGGGGCTGATACGCAGTATTTT. The entire variable domain, with the rest obtained from reference TRBV9 and TRBJ2-3, is as follows: DSGVTQTPKHLITATGQRVTLRCSPRSGDLSVYWYQQSLDQGLQFLIQYYNGEERAKGNILERFSAQQFPDLHSELNLSSLELGDSALYFCASSPRTSGADTQYFGPGTRLTVL.

The V call is TRBV6-5, the J call TRBJ1-1; D is undetermined. The CDR3 is 13 residues long. Trimming removed 2 bases at V and 1 base at J, with 5 bases between. In germline, CDR1 is MNHEY, CDR2 SVGAGI. CDR3: CASSYGTNTEAFF. CDR3 DNA: TGTGCCAGCAGTTACGGAACGAACACTGAAGCTTTCTTT.

The V gene is TRBV29-1, the J gene TRBJ2-5, with TRBD2 matching 9 bases. The germline V gene has CDR1 SQVTM and CDR2 ANQGSEA. This CDR3 contains 14 residues. V dropped 6 bases and J dropped 2; count of bases not matched to a gene: 7. The CDR3 protein is CSVPAGGIQETQYF. In DNA form, the CDR3 reads TGCAGCGTCCCAGCGGGGGGCATACAAGAGACCCAGTACTTC.

The chain employs TRBV30 and TRBJ2-7, with TRBD1 identical over 8 bases. This CDR3 has 14 amino acids. V lost 5 bases to trimming and J lost 5 bases; unmatched junction nucleotides: 11. Germline V lookup: CDR1 GTSNPN, CDR2 SVGIG (reference sequence). CDR3 coding DNA: TGTGCCTGGGGGAGAGGGGACAGGTACAACGAGCAGTACTTC. This codes for CAWGRGDRYNEQYF.

This clone turned up a few times. The gene calls are TRBV7-2 and TRBJ2-7; 7 bases align to TRBD1. CDR1 is SGHTA and CDR2 is FQGNSA in the germline V gene. The CDR3 extends over 14 amino acids. V gave up 3 bases and J gave up 2 bases; unmatched junction bases: 4. This CDR3 reads CASSFDRATYEQYF. The DNA of the CDR3 is TGTGCCAGCAGCTTCGACAGGGCCACCTACGAGCAGTACTTC.

The chain uses TRBV4-1 and TRBJ1-2; 7 positions match TRBD1. Looked up from germline, CDR1 is MGHRA and CDR2 is YSYEKL. This CDR3 contains 16 residues. V lost 1 base to trimming and J lost 5 bases; unmatched junction nucleotides: 10. The chain's CDR3 is CASSQGEQGHWYGYTF. CDR3 DNA sequence: TGCGCCAGCAGCCAAGGTGAACAGGGGCATTGGTATGGCTACACCTTC.

The rearrangement links TRBV15 to TRBJ1-5; a possible D gene is TRBD1 (5 bases). The germline V and J ends were trimmed by 2 bases and 2 bases, with 10 bases remaining between them. CDR1 and CDR2 from the germline V gene are LNHNV and YYDKDF (reference sequence). The CDR3 covers 15 residues. The CDR3 spells CATSRQGRGNQPQHF. The CDR3, as DNA: TGTGCCACCAGCAGACAGGGTCGGGGCAATCAGCCCCAGCATTTT.

This clone is a singleton in its sample. V gene TRBV4-3 combines with J gene TRBJ2-4; D call uncertain. V lost 1 base to trimming and J lost 0 bases, with 10 bases between them. CDR1 and CDR2 from the germline V gene are LGHNA and YSLEER. CDR3 length equals 16 residues. The CDR3, as DNA: TGCGCCAGCAGCCAAGCTAAAGAATTAGCCAAAAACATTCAGTACTTC. As protein: CASSQAKELAKNIQYF.

V is TRBV7-7 and J is TRBJ2-7; 11 nucleotides match TRBD2. The CDR3 runs 15 residues. Germline V CDR1 and CDR2: SSHAT, FNYEAQ (reference sequence). Trimming cost V 0 bases and J 2 bases; bases outside gene matches: 0. The CDR3 protein is CASSLATSGTYEQYF. In nucleotides, the CDR3 is TGTGCCAGCAGCTTAGCGACTAGCGGGACCTACGAGCAGTACTTC.

The gene calls are TRBV29-1 and TRBJ1-2, with 11 bases fitting TRBD1. The J segment lost 4 bases and the V segment lost 7 bases, leaving 5 bases of the junction unmatched. This CDR3 has 13 residues. Germline V gene data show CDR1 as SQVTM and CDR2 as ANQGSEA. CDR3 amino acids: CSAGQGALYGYTF. CDR3 DNA: TGCAGCGCTGGACAGGGGGCCCTCTATGGCTACACCTTC.

This clone came up a few times. The V and J genes are TRBV30 and TRBJ1-6, with TRBD1 matching over 8 bases. This CDR3 has 14 amino acids. Germline values: CDR1 GTSNPN, CDR2 SVGIG (reference sequence). Trimming removed 4 bases from V and 6 bases from J; junction bases left unmatched: 5. DNA for the CDR3: TGTGCCTGGAACTTGGGACAGGCTAATTCACCCCTCCACTTT. Residues: CAWNLGQANSPLHF.

V is TRBV7-2 and J is TRBJ2-7; the D is unclear. With 0 bases removed from V and 4 bases from J, the gap between germline ends came to 13 bases. The germline CDR1 and CDR2 sequences are SGHTA and FQGNSA. The CDR3 consists of 15 residues. The CDR3 protein is CASSLADWARYEQYF. As DNA, the CDR3 is TGTGCCAGCAGCTTAGCTGATTGGGCGAGATACGAGCAGTACTTC.

This clone was detected a few times. This rearrangement joins TRBV5-1 to TRBJ2-1; a weak D match, TRBD2 (5 bases). CDR3 length: 16 amino acids. The V and J ends lost 3 bases and 0 bases respectively, with 13 bases between them. From germline, CDR1 is SGHRS and CDR2 YFSETQ. CDR3 nucleotides: TGCGCCAGCAGCTGGAAGACGGGAAGCTCCTACAATGAGCAGTTCTTC. This gives the protein CASSWKTGSSYNEQFF.

The V call is TRBV7-8, the J call TRBJ2-7; D gene uncertain. Germline CDR1 SGHVS, CDR2 FQNEAQ. This CDR3 spans 11 amino acids. The V and J ends lost 4 bases and 4 bases respectively, with 5 bases between them. The CDR3 nucleotides read TGTGCCAGCAGCTCCCAATACGAGCAGTACTTC. This translates into CASSSQYEQYF.

This clone was seen more than once but under ten times. V usage is TRBV29-1 and J usage is TRBJ1-1; D remains ambiguous. V was trimmed by 7 bases and J by 0 bases, leaving 12 bases between them. Germline assignment: CDR1 SQVTM and CDR2 ANQGSEA. The CDR3 has 13 amino acids. CDR3 sequence reads: CSGGRGLNTEAFF. In nucleotides, the CDR3 is TGCAGCGGAGGTCGGGGATTGAACACTGAAGCTTTCTTT.

The chain uses TRBV5-1 and TRBJ2-7, with 8 bases lining up with TRBD1. Germline assignment: CDR1 SGHRS and CDR2 YFSETQ. The CDR3 has 14 residues. The V and J ends lost 3 bases and 1 base, in that order; junction bases with no gene match: 3. Written as DNA, the CDR3 is TGCGCCAGCAGCTCCGGGACAGGATCCTACGAGCAGTACTTC. This translates into CASSSGTGSYEQYF.

The chain has TRBV27 and TRBJ1-4; a weak D match, TRBD1 (6 bases). Trimming cost V 5 bases and J 4 bases, with 17 bases left between them. The germline gives CDR1 MNHEY, CDR2 SMNVEV (reference sequence). The CDR3 is 16 amino acids. CDR3 nucleotides: TGTGCCAGCAGTACGAATCCAGGGGTCCTTAATGAAAAACTGTTTTTT. Translating gives CASSTNPGVLNEKLFF.

This clone was recorded only once. The CDR3 is CAWSVPSGKLFF. For the CDR3, the DNA is TGTGCCTGGAGTGTACCCTCGGGGAAACTGTTTTTT. The rearrangement uses TRBV30 and TRBJ1-4; D gene unclear. Trimming cost V 0 bases and J 11 bases, with 10 bases left between them. The V gene's germline CDR1 is GTSNPN and CDR2 SVGIG (reference sequence). The CDR3 totals 12 residues.

A single count supports this clone. This chain joins TRBV7-8 and TRBJ1-2; the D gene is possibly TRBD1 (5 bases). Trimming removed 0 bases at V and 4 bases at J, with 12 bases between. Germline V lookup: CDR1 SGHVS, CDR2 FQNEAQ. This CDR3 contains 15 residues. The CDR3 spells CASSLALDRAYGYTF. The CDR3 region has the DNA TGTGCCAGCAGCTTAGCGCTTGACAGAGCCTATGGCTACACCTTC.

This sequence joins TRBV6-6 and TRBJ2-4; TRBD2 matches at 7 bases. The CDR3 sequence is 16 residues long. J was trimmed by 1 base and V by 1 base; bases with no gene match: 4. From germline, CDR1 is MNHNY and CDR2 SVGAGI (reference sequence). Here the CDR3 DNA reads TGTGCCAGCAGTTACTTGGGGGGGGATGCCAAAAACATTCAGTACTTC. It specifies CASSYLGGDAKNIQYF.

This chain joins TRBV29-1 and TRBJ2-1; the D gene is possibly TRBD2 (6 bases). This CDR3 region has 14 residues. Looked up from germline, CDR1 is SQVTM and CDR2 is ANQGSEA. V shed 4 bases and J shed 6 bases, with 16 bases lying between them. CDR3 in amino acids: CSVGREPSGNEQFF. CDR3 sequence (DNA): TGCAGCGTTGGGCGGGAACCTTCGGGCAATGAGCAGTTCTTC.

The chain employs TRBV6-6 and TRBJ2-7, with 7 bases identical to TRBD1. The J segment lost 0 bases and the V segment lost 9 bases, leaving 8 bases of the junction unmatched. Germline V CDR1 and CDR2: MNHNY, SVGAGI (reference sequence). This CDR3 has 14 amino acids. Here the CDR3 DNA reads TGTGCCAGTGCAATGACAGGGAGCTCCTACGAGCAGTACTTC. It is translated as CASAMTGSSYEQYF.

This clone appeared many times. V is TRBV7-2 and J is TRBJ1-6, with D unresolved. Trimming stripped 5 bases from V and 9 bases from J, with 14 bases between. CDR3 length: 14 residues. Per the germline V gene, CDR1 is SGHTA and CDR2 is FQGNSA. CDR3 nucleotides: TGTGCCAGCAGCCGCCGGGAGGAGGGTTCACCCCTCCACTTT. Its protein product is CASSRREEGSPLHF.

This CDR3 is CAWSRGTGRLIYGYTF. Here the CDR3 DNA reads TGTGCCTGGAGTAGGGGGACAGGGCGGTTAATCTATGGCTACACCTTC. V gene TRBV30 combines with J gene TRBJ1-2, with 9 bases lining up with TRBD1. The CDR3 contains 16 residues. CDR1 is GTSNPN and CDR2 is SVGIG in the germline V gene (reference sequence). V shed 2 bases and J 4 bases; nucleotides not matched to a gene: 11.

V is TRBV29-1 and J is TRBJ2-3, with 11 bases fitting TRBD1. The CDR3 extends over 16 amino acids. Germline V lookup: CDR1 SQVTM, CDR2 ANQGSEA. Trimming took 6 bases from V and 2 from J; bases not matched to a gene: 10. DNA of the CDR3: TGCAGCGTGAGGACAGGGGGCCCCCAATCCACAGATACGCAGTATTTT. Residues: CSVRTGGPQSTDTQYF.

This clone was counted a few times. The chain recombines TRBV18 with TRBJ1-5, with D perhaps TRBD1 (5 bases). The CDR3 extends over 14 amino acids. V lost 1 base to trimming and J lost 5 bases, with 9 bases between them. The germline V gene has CDR1 KGHSH and CDR2 LQKENI. The CDR3 DNA follows: TGTGCCAGCTCACCACAGGGAGGGGATCAGCCCCAGCATTTT. Translated, it gives CASSPQGGDQPQHF.